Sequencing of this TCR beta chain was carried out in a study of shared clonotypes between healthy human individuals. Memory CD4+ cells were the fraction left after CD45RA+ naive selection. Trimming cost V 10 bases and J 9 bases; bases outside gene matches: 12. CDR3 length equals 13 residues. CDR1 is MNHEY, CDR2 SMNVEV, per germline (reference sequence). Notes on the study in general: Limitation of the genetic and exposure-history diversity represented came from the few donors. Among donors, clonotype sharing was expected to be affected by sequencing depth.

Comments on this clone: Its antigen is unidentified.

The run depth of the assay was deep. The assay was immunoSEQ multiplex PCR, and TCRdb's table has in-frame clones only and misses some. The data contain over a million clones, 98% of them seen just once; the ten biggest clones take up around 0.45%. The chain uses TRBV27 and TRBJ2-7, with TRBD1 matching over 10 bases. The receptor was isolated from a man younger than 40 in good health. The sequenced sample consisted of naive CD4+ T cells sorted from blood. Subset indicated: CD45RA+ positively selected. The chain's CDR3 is CATKDRGREWQYF. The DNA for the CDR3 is TGTGCCACCAAGGACAGGGGGAGAGAATGGCAGTACTTC.